Below, 30 T cell receptor beta chains from the same sample are listed, as sequenced in a study of shared clonotypes between healthy human individuals. Only in-frame clones appear in the TCRdb table, and some are missing; sequencing was by immunoSEQ multiplex PCR. The table includes around 2.3 million clones, approximately 95% detected once. The sequencing sample was made of naive CD4+ T cells sorted from blood. Subset meaning: CD45RA+ positively selected. The receptors were gathered from a man between 18 and 29 years old in good health.

The V call is TRBV7-6, the J call TRBJ1-4; TRBD1 agrees at 7 bases. The CDR3 loop spans 16 amino acids. The trim removed 1 base at V and 0 bases at J, leaving 2 bases unmatched. From germline, CDR1 is SGHVS and CDR2 FNYEAQ. The CDR3 nucleotides read TGTGCCAGCAGCTTAGGGGGACAGCCAACTAATGAAAAACTGTTTTTT. Residues: CASSLGGQPTNEKLFF. Supplemented by reference TRBV7-6 and TRBJ1-4, the full variable domain reads GAGVSQSPRYKVTKRGQDVALRCDPISGHVSLYWYRQALGQGPEFLTYFNYEAQQDKSGLPNDRFSAERPEGSISTLTIQRTEQRDSAMYRCASSLGGQPTNEKLFFGSGTQLSVL.

This rearrangement joins TRBV4-1 to TRBJ2-1, with TRBD2 matching 9 bases. The germline gives CDR1 MGHRA, CDR2 YSYEKL. Unmatched junction bases numbered 12, after V lost 0 bases and J lost 0 bases. This CDR3 spans 20 amino acids. Written as DNA, the CDR3 is TGCGCCAGCAGCCAAGAGTGGGGCAGCGGGGGGTCGAGCTCCTACAATGAGCAGTTCTTC. It specifies CASSQEWGSGGSSSYNEQFF.

J is TRBJ1-1 and V is TRBV10-1, with 11 bases lining up with TRBD1. Germline-derived CDR1 and CDR2 are WNHNN and SYGVQD (reference sequence). This CDR3 is 15 amino acids long. The junction had 3 bases not matched to a gene; V was cut back by 4 bases and J by 2 bases. The CDR3 reads CASSVGTGGNTEAFF. As DNA, the CDR3 is TGCGCCAGCAGTGTGGGGACAGGGGGAAACACTGAAGCTTTCTTT.

This chain joins TRBV7-2 and TRBJ2-7; D gene uncertain. The germline V gene encodes CDR1 SGHTA and CDR2 FQGNSA. V shed 5 bases and J shed 4 bases, with 15 bases lying between them. CDR3 length equals 14 residues. The CDR3, as DNA: TGTGCCAGCAGCCCGCGGCTAACTACGTACGAGCAGTACTTC. This gives the protein CASSPRLTTYEQYF.

This clone was recorded a few times. V usage is TRBV2 and J usage is TRBJ1-5, with TRBD1 identical over 7 bases. The length of the CDR3 is 12 residues. Trimming at V came to 6 bases and at J to 7 bases, leaving 3 bases not matched to a gene. The V gene's germline CDR1 is SNHLY and CDR2 FYNNEI. The CDR3 DNA sequence: TGTGCCAGCAGGGGACAGTCACAGCCCCAGCATTTT. It encodes CASRGQSQPQHF.

The chain is built from TRBV11-2 and TRBJ2-1, with D perhaps matching TRBD2 (6 bases). Germline lookup yields CDR1 SGHAT and CDR2 FQNNGV. V was cut by 5 bases and J by 6 bases, with 17 bases left in between. This CDR3 spans 15 amino acids. The CDR3 here is CASSGPGLTLNEQFF. In nucleotides, the CDR3 is TGTGCCAGCAGCGGTCCGGGACTGACCCTCAATGAGCAGTTCTTC.

The chain is built from TRBV10-3 and TRBJ2-1, with D perhaps given as TRBD1 or TRBD2 (6 bases each). The germline V gene encodes CDR1 ENHRY and CDR2 SYGVKD. Between the trimmed V and J ends, which lost 3 bases and 5 bases, there was a span of 14 bases. This CDR3 is 15 amino acids long. As DNA, the CDR3 is TGTGCCATCAGTGACTGGACGGGGGCCCACAATGAGCAGTTCTTC. This gives the protein CAISDWTGAHNEQFF.

The chain couples TRBV2 to TRBJ1-5, with TRBD1 as a possible D gene (5 bases). Germline values: CDR1 SNHLY, CDR2 FYNNEI. The CDR3 contains 15 residues. The germline V and J ends were trimmed by 2 bases and 7 bases, with 15 bases remaining between them. CDR3 coding DNA: TGTGCCAGCAGTGAACAGGCAGGGAGCCGACAGCCCCAGCATTTT. Encoded protein: CASSEQAGSRQPQHF. Full variable domain (rest looked up from reference TRBV2 and TRBJ1-5): EPEVTQTPSHQVTQMGQEVILRCVPISNHLYFYWYRQILGQKVEFLVSFYNNEISEKSEIFDDQFSVERPDGSNFTLKIRSTKLEDSAMYFCASSEQAGSRQPQHFGDGTRLSIL.

This sequence joins TRBV29-1 and TRBJ2-3; D is unresolved. The CDR3 loop spans 13 amino acids. Germline CDR1 and CDR2: SQVTM and ANQGSEA. V was clipped by 4 bases and J by 2 bases, with 10 bases between them. CDR3 sequence: CSVVIGFTDTQYF. The CDR3, as DNA: TGCAGCGTTGTTATAGGCTTCACAGATACGCAGTATTTT.

This sequence joins TRBV5-1 and TRBJ1-4; no clear D gene. The V gene's germline CDR1 is SGHRS and CDR2 YFSETQ. Trimming removed 0 bases from V and 3 bases from J, with 6 bases in between. The CDR3 consists of 14 residues. The CDR3 spells CASSLDRSNEKLFF. CDR3 coding DNA: TGCGCCAGCAGCTTGGACAGATCTAATGAAAAACTGTTTTTT.

The chain links TRBV12-5 to TRBJ2-2; either TRBD1 or TRBD2 may supply D (6 bases each). V lost 4 bases and J lost 3, with 30 bases in between. The CDR3 runs to 21 residues. Germline V lookup: CDR1 LGHNT, CDR2 FRNRAP. Here the CDR3 reads CASGSSLLRRERGRDTGELFF. In DNA form, the CDR3 reads TGTGCTAGTGGTTCGTCATTGCTTCGGAGGGAGAGGGGGAGAGACACCGGGGAGCTGTTTTTT.

In this sample, this clone turned up a few times. The V and J genes are TRBV30 and TRBJ1-6; 9 bases match TRBD1. The CDR3 is 15 residues long. V was pared by 1 base and J by 9 bases, with 7 bases of the junction left unmatched. Looked up from germline, CDR1 is GTSNPN and CDR2 is SVGIG (reference sequence). This CDR3 is CAWSASDRGFSPLHF. CDR3 DNA sequence: TGTGCCTGGAGTGCATCGGACAGGGGATTTTCACCCCTCCACTTT.

The CDR3 sequence: CASRGEGNGEQFF. DNA for the CDR3: TGTGCCAGCAGGGGGGAGGGTAATGGAGAGCAGTTCTTC. The chain carries TRBV2 and TRBJ2-1, with 7 nucleotides matching TRBD2. CDR1 is SNHLY and CDR2 is FYNNEI in the germline V gene. The trim removed 6 bases at V and 10 bases at J, leaving 9 bases unmatched. CDR3 length: 13 residues.

The rearrangement links TRBV28 to TRBJ1-6, with 7 bases that match TRBD1. Germline lookup yields CDR1 MDHEN and CDR2 SYDVKM. Losses at the gene ends were 6 bases for V and 9 bases for J; bases not matched to a gene: 17. The CDR3 spans 17 residues. CDR3 residues: CASSSTGTRLSGSPLHF. The DNA for the CDR3 is TGTGCCAGCAGCTCGACAGGGACCCGATTATCGGGTTCACCCCTCCACTTT.

This rearrangement joins TRBV2 to TRBJ1-4; no reliable D call. From germline, CDR1 is SNHLY and CDR2 FYNNEI. V lost 4 bases to trimming and J lost 5 bases, with 14 bases between them. This CDR3 comprises 15 residues. The CDR3 nucleotides read TGTGCCAGCAGTGCATTGGCGGGCCTAAATGAAAAACTGTTTTTT. The encoded protein is CASSALAGLNEKLFF.

The chain joins TRBV4-1 to TRBJ1-4; TRBD1 matches 7 bases. CDR1 is MGHRA, CDR2 YSYEKL, per germline. The CDR3 runs 17 residues. V gave up 1 base and J gave up 12 bases; unmatched junction bases: 17. CDR3 residues: CASSQAFGQARGEELFF. CDR3 bases: TGCGCCAGCAGCCAAGCATTCGGACAGGCTAGAGGGGAAGAACTGTTTTTT.

About this clone: Other DNA sequences in this sample translate to the same CDR3. V is TRBV7-2 and J is TRBJ2-3; the D is unclear. Per the germline V gene, CDR1 is SGHTA and CDR2 is FQGNSA. CDR3 length: 11 residues. With 4 bases removed from V and 2 bases from J, the gap between germline ends came to 1 base. CDR3 in DNA: TGTGCCAGCAGCTCCACAGATACGCAGTATTTT. It encodes CASSSTDTQYF.

The rearrangement uses TRBV5-1 and TRBJ2-5; D gene ambiguous. V lost 1 base and J 2 bases, leaving 12 bases between the germline ends. Germline V CDR1 and CDR2: SGHRS, YFSETQ. The CDR3 has 15 residues. The DNA for the CDR3 is TGCGCCAGCAGCTTGACCGGTTTTCTACAAGAGACCCAGTACTTC. Its protein product is CASSLTGFLQETQYF.

The CDR3 sequence: CASSFRGGGNYGYTF. CDR3 in DNA: TGTGCCAGCAGCTTCCGAGGAGGGGGGAACTATGGCTACACCTTC. This chain links TRBV7-2 with TRBJ1-2, with D possibly matching TRBD1 (6 bases). The CDR3 extends over 15 amino acids. V lost 3 bases to trimming and J lost 2 bases, with 13 bases between them. CDR1 and CDR2 (germline): SGHTA, FQGNSA.

CDR3 loop: CAISLGLAPYEQYF. The CDR3 DNA is TGTGCCATCAGTCTGGGTCTAGCTCCCTACGAGCAGTACTTC. J is TRBJ2-7 and V is TRBV10-3; perhaps TRBD2 as D (5 bases). In germline, CDR1 is ENHRY, CDR2 SYGVKD. Trimming pared 5 bases from V and 2 bases from J, leaving 13 bases between. There are 14 residues in the CDR3.

The J gene is TRBJ2-1, the V gene TRBV6-1; D is unresolved. The CDR3 spans 12 residues. Germline V CDR1 and CDR2: MNHNS, SASEGT. Trimming pared 10 bases from V and 4 bases from J, leaving 11 bases between. This chain's CDR3 is CATMGNYNEQFF. The CDR3 coding sequence is TGTGCCACGATGGGTAATTACAATGAGCAGTTCTTC.

The V call is TRBV2, the J call TRBJ2-1; D may correspond to TRBD1 or TRBD2 (5 bases each). This CDR3 spans 14 amino acids. Trimming left V 11 bases short and J 5 bases short, with 19 bases between. Looked up from germline, CDR1 is SNHLY and CDR2 is FYNNEI. CDR3 coding DNA: TGTGCCGGAAGGCCCTGGGACCGTAACAATGAGCAGTTCTTC. Translated, it gives CAGRPWDRNNEQFF.

The V and J genes are TRBV7-2 and TRBJ2-1, with TRBD2 matching 15 bases. CDR3 length: 15 residues. V lost 1 base, J lost 10 bases, and 2 bases stayed unmatched. CDR1 is SGHTA, CDR2 FQGNSA, per germline. The chain's CDR3 is CASSLEGTSGREQFF. The CDR3 nucleotides read TGTGCCAGCAGCTTAGAAGGGACTAGCGGGAGGGAGCAGTTCTTC.

J is TRBJ2-5 and V is TRBV10-3, with D perhaps TRBD1 (7 bases). The germline V gene has CDR1 ENHRY and CDR2 SYGVKD. The V end was cut by 11 bases, the J end by 3 bases, with 22 bases between. The CDR3 sequence is 15 residues long. The CDR3 here is CASRGIIAEKETQYF. CDR3 DNA sequence: TGTGCCTCCAGGGGGATAATAGCGGAAAAAGAGACCCAGTACTTC.

Worth noting for this clone: The identical CDR3 is also encoded by other nucleotide sequences in the sample. This chain links TRBV5-8 with TRBJ1-5, with D unresolved. This CDR3 has 15 amino acids. Germline V CDR1 and CDR2: SGHTS, YDEGEE. V dropped 0 bases and J dropped 0 bases, with 7 bases sitting between them. The CDR3 DNA follows: TGTGCCAGCAGCTTGGTCGGATATAGCAATCAGCCCCAGCATTTT. As protein: CASSLVGYSNQPQHF.

A remark on this clone: Additional DNA sequences in this sample encode the identical CDR3. The CDR3 sequence: CASRSGNTEAFF. CDR3 nucleotides: TGTGCCAGCCGGAGTGGCAACACTGAAGCTTTCTTT. This chain uses TRBV6-5 with TRBJ1-1; no clear D. The V gene's germline CDR1 is MNHEY and CDR2 SVGAGI. The CDR3 totals 12 residues. V was shortened by 8 bases and J by 2 bases, with 9 bases between the two germline ends.

The genes are TRBV5-4 and TRBJ2-1, with TRBD1 identical over 12 bases. J lost 9 bases, V lost 3 bases, and 16 bases had no gene match. The germline V gene has CDR1 SGHNT and CDR2 YYREEE (reference sequence). CDR3 length: 18 residues. The CDR3 sequence is CASSWGQGAGRAGVEQFF. CDR3 bases: TGTGCCAGCAGCTGGGGACAGGGGGCCGGGAGGGCCGGGGTTGAGCAGTTCTTC.

The CDR3 spells CASSYRGSGNTIYF. CDR3 coding DNA: TGTGCCAGCAGTTATCGGGGTTCTGGAAACACCATATATTTT. The rearrangement joins TRBV27 to TRBJ1-3; D remains unclear. Per the germline V gene, CDR1 is MNHEY and CDR2 is SMNVEV (reference sequence). V lost 4 bases and J lost 1, with 8 bases in between. The CDR3 has 14 residues.

J is TRBJ2-1 and V is TRBV6-6; D is ambiguous. Germline values: CDR1 MNHNY, CDR2 SVGAGI (reference sequence). This CDR3 is 14 amino acids long. V lost 7 bases and J 6 bases, leaving 16 bases between the germline ends. As DNA, the CDR3 is TGTGCCAGCACCCCCCCAGGTAAACTCAATGAGCAGTTCTTC. Translation: CASTPPGKLNEQFF.

The rearrangement uses TRBV6-1 and TRBJ1-2, with no clear D. The V gene's germline CDR1 is MNHNS and CDR2 SASEGT. Deletions cut 7 bases from V and 4 bases from J, with 13 bases between. The CDR3 is made up of 13 amino acids. CDR3 coding DNA: TGTGCCAGCACGGGAGCGGCTCTCTATGGCTACACCTTC. Its protein product is CASTGAALYGYTF.